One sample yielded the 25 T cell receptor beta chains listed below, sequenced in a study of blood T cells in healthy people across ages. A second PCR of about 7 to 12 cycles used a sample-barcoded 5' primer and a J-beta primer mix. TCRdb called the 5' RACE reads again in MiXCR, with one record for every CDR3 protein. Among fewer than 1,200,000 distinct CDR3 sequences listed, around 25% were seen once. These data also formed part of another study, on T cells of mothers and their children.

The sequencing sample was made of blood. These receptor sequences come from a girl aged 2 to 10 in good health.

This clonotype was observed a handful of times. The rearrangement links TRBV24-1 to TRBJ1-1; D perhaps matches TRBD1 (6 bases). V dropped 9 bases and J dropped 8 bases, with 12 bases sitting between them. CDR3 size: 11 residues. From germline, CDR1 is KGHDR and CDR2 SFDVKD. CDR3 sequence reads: CATSTGIEAFF. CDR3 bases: TGTGCCACCTCGACAGGTATAGAAGCTTTCTTT.

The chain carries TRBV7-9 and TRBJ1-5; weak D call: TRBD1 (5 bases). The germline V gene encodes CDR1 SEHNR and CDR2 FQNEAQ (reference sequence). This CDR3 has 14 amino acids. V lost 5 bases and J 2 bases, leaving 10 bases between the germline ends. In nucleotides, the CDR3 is TGTGCCAGCAGCATTGGGGACGGCAATCAGCCCCAGCATTTT. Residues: CASSIGDGNQPQHF.

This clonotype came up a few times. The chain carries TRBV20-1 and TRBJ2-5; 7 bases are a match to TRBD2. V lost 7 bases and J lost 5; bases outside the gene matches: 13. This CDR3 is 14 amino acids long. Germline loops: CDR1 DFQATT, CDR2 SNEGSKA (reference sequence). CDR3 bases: TGCAGTGTAACGCGCGGACTAGACGGGGAGACCCAGTACTTC. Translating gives CSVTRGLDGETQYF.

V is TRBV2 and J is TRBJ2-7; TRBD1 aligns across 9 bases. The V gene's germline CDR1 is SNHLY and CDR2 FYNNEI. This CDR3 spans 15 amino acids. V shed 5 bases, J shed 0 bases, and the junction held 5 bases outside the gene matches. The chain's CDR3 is CASSLQGASSYEQYF. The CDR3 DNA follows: TGTGCCAGCAGTCTACAGGGGGCTTCCTCCTACGAGCAGTACTTC. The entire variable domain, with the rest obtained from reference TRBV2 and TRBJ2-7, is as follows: EPEVTQTPSHQVTQMGQEVILRCVPISNHLYFYWYRQILGQKVEFLVSFYNNEISEKSEIFDDQFSVERPDGSNFTLKIRSTKLEDSAMYFCASSLQGASSYEQYFGPGTRLTVT.

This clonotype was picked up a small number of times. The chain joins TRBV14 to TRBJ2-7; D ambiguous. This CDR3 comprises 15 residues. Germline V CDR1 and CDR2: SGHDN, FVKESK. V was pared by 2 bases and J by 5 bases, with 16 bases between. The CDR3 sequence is CASSQSERILDEQYF. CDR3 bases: TGTGCCAGCAGCCAATCTGAACGGATCCTTGACGAGCAGTACTTC.

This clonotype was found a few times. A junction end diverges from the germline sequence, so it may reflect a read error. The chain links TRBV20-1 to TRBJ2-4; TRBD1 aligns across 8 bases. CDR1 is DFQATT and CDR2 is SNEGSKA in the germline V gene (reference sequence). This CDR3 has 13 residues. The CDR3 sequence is CRAIRTGSNIQYF. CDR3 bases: TGCAGGGCTATCCGGACAGGGTCAAACATTCAGTACTTC.

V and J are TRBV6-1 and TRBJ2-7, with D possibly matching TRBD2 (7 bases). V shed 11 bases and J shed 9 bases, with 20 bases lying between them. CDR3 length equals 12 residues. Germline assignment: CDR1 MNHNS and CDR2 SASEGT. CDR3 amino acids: CAASYGGRGQYF. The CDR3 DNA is TGTGCCGCTAGCTACGGGGGGCGCGGGCAGTACTTC.

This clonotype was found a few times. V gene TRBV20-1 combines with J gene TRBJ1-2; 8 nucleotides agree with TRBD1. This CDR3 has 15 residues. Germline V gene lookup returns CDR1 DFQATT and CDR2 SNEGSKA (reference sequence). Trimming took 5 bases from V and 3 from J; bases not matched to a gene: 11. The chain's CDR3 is CSAGFPGQGHYGYTF. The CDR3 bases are TGCAGTGCTGGATTTCCCGGACAGGGACACTATGGCTACACCTTC.

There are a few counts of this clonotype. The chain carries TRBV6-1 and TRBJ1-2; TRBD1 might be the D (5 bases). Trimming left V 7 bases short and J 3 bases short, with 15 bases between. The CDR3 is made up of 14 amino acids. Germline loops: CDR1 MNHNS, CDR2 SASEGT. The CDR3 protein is CASMGTLGHYGYTF. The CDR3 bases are TGTGCCAGCATGGGCACCCTGGGACACTATGGCTACACCTTC.

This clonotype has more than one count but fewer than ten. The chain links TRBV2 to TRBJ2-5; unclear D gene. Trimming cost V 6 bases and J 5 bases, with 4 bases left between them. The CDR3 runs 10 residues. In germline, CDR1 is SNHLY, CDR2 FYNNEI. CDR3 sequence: CASRTETQYF. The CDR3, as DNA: TGTGCCAGCAGGACGGAGACCCAGTACTTC.

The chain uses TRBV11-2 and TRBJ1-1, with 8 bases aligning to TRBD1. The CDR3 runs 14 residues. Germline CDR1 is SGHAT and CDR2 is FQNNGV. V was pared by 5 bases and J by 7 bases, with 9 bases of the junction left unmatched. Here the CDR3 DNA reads TGTGCCAGCAGCCCGGGGACAGGCTTCCATGAAGCTTTCTTT. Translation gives CASSPGTGFHEAFF.

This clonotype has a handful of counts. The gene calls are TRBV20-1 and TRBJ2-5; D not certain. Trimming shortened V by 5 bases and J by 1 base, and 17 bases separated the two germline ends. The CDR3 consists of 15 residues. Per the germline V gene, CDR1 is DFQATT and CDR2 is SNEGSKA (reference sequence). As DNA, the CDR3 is TGCAGTGCTCGCGGACCCCAAACGGGCCAAGAGACCCAGTACTTC. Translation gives CSARGPQTGQETQYF.

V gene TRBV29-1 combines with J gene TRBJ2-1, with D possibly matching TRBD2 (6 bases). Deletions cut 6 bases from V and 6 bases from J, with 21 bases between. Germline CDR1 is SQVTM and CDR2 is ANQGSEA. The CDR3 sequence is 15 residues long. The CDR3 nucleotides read TGCAGCGTCCACATTAGCGGCCTCTCGCGCAATGAGCAGTTCTTC. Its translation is CSVHISGLSRNEQFF.

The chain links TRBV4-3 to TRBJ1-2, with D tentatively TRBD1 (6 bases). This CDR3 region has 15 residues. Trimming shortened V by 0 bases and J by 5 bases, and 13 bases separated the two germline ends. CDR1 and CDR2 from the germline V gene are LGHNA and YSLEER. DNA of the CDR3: TGCGCCAGCAGCCAAGATAGGGACACGAGTTATGGCTACACCTTC. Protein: CASSQDRDTSYGYTF.

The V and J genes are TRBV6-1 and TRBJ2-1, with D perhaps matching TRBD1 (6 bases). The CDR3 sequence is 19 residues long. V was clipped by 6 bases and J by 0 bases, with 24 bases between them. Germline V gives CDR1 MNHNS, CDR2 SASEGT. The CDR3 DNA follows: TGTGCCAGCAGGAAAAGTGATTGGACAGCCGAAAGCTCCTACAATGAGCAGTTCTTC. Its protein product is CASRKSDWTAESSYNEQFF.

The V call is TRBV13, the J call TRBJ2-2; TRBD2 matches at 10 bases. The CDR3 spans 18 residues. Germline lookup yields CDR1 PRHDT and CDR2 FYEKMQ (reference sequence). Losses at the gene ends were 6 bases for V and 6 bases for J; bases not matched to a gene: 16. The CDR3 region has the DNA TGTGCCAGCAGTGGGGTAGCGGGAGGCCATCTCCAGTCCGGGGAGCTGTTTTTT. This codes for CASSGVAGGHLQSGELFF.

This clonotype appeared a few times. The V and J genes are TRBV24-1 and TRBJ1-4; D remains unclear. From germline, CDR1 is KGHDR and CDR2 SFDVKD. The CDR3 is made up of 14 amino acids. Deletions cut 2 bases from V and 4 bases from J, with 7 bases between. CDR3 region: CATSDSGFNEKLFF. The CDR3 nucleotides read TGTGCCACCAGTGATTCGGGGTTTAATGAAAAACTGTTTTTT.

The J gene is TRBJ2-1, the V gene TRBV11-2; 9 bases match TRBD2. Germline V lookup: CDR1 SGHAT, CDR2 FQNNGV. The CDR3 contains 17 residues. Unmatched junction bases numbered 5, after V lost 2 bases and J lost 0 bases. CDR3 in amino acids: CASSLLLAGSSYNEQFF. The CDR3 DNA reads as TGTGCCAGCAGCTTACTGCTAGCGGGGAGCTCCTACAATGAGCAGTTCTTC.

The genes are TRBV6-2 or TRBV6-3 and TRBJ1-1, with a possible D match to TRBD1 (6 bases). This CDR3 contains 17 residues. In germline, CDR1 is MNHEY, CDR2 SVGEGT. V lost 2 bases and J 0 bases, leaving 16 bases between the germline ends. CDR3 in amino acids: CASSYDATGAVNTEAFF. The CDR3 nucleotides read TGTGCCAGCAGTTACGACGCAACGGGGGCCGTGAACACTGAAGCTTTCTTT.

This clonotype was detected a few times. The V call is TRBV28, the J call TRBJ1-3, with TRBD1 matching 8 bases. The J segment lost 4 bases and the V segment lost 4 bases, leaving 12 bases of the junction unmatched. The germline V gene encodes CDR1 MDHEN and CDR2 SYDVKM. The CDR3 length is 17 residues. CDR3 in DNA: TGTGCCAGCAGTTCTCAGCTACTCCGGGACAGGGGAAACACCATATATTTT. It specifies CASSSQLLRDRGNTIYF.

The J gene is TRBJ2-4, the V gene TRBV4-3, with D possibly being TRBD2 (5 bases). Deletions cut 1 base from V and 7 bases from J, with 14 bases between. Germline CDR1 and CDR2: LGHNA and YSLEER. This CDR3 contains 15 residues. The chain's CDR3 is CASSQARGRGNIQYF. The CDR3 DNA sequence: TGCGCCAGCAGCCAAGCTAGAGGGCGCGGCAACATTCAGTACTTC.

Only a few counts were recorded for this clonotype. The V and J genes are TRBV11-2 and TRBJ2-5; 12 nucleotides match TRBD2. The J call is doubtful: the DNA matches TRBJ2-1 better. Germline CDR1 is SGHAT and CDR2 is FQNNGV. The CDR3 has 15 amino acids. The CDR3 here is CASSPSSGGAHEQFF. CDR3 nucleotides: TGTGCCAGCAGCCCTTCTAGCGGGGGGGCCCATGAGCAGTTCTTC.

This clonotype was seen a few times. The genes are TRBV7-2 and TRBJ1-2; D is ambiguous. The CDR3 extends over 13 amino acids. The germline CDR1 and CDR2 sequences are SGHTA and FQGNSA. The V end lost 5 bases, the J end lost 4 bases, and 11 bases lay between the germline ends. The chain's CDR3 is CASSLSTVYGYTF. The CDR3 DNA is TGTGCCAGCAGCCTTTCGACCGTCTATGGCTACACCTTC.

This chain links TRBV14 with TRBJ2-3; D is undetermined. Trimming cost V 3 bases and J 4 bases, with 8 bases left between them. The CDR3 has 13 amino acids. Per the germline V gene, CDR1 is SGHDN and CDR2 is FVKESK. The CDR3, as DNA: TGTGCCAGCAGCCAGAAGGGCCCAGATACGCAGTATTTT. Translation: CASSQKGPDTQYF.

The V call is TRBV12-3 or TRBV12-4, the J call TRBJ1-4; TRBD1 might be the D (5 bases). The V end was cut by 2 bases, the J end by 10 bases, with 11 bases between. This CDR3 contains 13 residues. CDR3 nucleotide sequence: TGTGCCAGCAGTTTACGGGGGGAGGCAAAACTGTTTTTT. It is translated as CASSLRGEAKLFF.